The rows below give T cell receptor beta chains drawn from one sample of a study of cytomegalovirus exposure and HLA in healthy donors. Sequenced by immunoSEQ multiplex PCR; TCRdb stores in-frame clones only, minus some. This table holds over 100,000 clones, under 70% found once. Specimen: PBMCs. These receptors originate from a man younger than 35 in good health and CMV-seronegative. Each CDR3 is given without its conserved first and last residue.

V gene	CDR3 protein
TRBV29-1	SGQVAGASEQF
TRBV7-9	ASSPRTRPGETQY
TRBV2	ASSSNRELNTEAF
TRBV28	ASRFPGGDTEAF
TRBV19	ASSWGREKQF
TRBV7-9	ASSLLRRDNEQF
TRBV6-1	ASSRYQETQY
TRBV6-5	ASSYLTSGEPYEQY
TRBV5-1	ASCKDRGIGELF
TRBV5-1	ASSGDRGRIVYNEQF
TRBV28	ASIDGRLGRGPENTGELF
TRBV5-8	ASSLDTGSYNEQF
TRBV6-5	ASSGTTYEQY
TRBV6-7	ASSYSIRGRAAETQY
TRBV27	ASTKARDIAYEQY
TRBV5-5	ASSPRGGFATNEKLF
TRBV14	ASSQGILTGGETQY
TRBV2	ASSEVGPEKLF
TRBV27	ASSLRLAGDYEQY
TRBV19	ASSMYAGSGDGGYT
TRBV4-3	ASSQGASGSSYEQY
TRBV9	ASSVGRAGNTIY
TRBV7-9	ASSIRTRDGAF
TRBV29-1	SARRQDYEQY